The clone carrying this T cell receptor (beta chain) was picked up a small number of times. In the source study's methods: Nucleated cell counts were estimated from reference gene primer amplification. TCRdb keeps only in-frame clones here, not all; method: immunoSEQ multiplex PCR. V and J calls and clone size follow that table, whereas D and trimming were derived from the DNA. The repertoire holds approximately 69,000 clones, with around 67% as singletons. The V gene's germline CDR1 is KGHDR and CDR2 SFDVKD. This CDR3 has 14 amino acids. Trimming cost V 7 bases and J 4 bases, with 16 bases left between them. These data belong to a study of blood T cell repertoires in COVID-19.

The TCR sequence derives from a man in his 60s with acute or convalescent COVID-19. The sequenced material came from peripheral blood. V and J are TRBV24-1 and TRBJ2-7; D is possibly TRBD1 (6 bases). CDR3 sequence (DNA): TGTGCCACCAGATCCTGCCGGGACAAATACGAGCAGTACGTC. Amino acid sequence: CATRSCRDKYEQYV.